Below, 17 T cell receptor beta chains from the same sample are listed, as sequenced in a study of shared clonotypes between healthy human individuals. As defined, naive CD8 cells were CD45RO-negative and positively selected for CCR7, with terminally differentiated effector memory CD45RA+ cells excluded. Method: immunoSEQ multiplex PCR; TCRdb's copy keeps in-frame clones and lacks some. In the table there are 760,000 or so clones, about 96% of which are singletons. Sequences were obtained from naive CD8+ T cells sorted from blood. Source of these receptors: a man between 25 and 39 years old in good health.

The chain recombines TRBV30 with TRBJ1-1; the D gene is possibly TRBD1 (5 bases). Germline V gene sequence: CDR1 GTSNPN, CDR2 SVGIG (reference sequence). V lost 5 bases and J lost 0, with 13 bases in between. The CDR3 length is 14 residues. DNA of the CDR3: TGTGCCTGGCGAACTCAGGGAATGAACACTGAAGCTTTCTTT. It codes for CAWRTQGMNTEAFF.

There are a few counts of this clone. This chain joins TRBV2 and TRBJ2-2; 8 nucleotides align to TRBD1. Trimming removed 0 bases from V and 0 bases from J; junction bases left unmatched: 0. This CDR3 is built from 16 residues. Germline lookup yields CDR1 SNHLY and CDR2 FYNNEI. This CDR3 is CASSEATGANTGELFF. The CDR3 DNA is TGTGCCAGCAGTGAAGCGACAGGGGCGAACACCGGGGAGCTGTTTTTT.

The chain employs TRBV29-1 and TRBJ2-1; a possible D gene is TRBD2 (5 bases). Trimming removed 5 bases at V and 3 bases at J, with 11 bases between. This CDR3 is built from 13 residues. Germline V CDR1 and CDR2: SQVTM, ANQGSEA. CDR3 nucleotide sequence: TGCAGCGTTAACACTAGGGACTACAATGAGCAGTTCTTC. This sequence encodes CSVNTRDYNEQFF.

The chain links TRBV7-6 to TRBJ2-7; possible D gene TRBD1, 6 bases. The V end lost 5 bases, the J end lost 3 bases, and 11 bases lay between the germline ends. Germline loops: CDR1 SGHVS, CDR2 FNYEAQ. This CDR3 is built from 13 residues. The DNA of the CDR3 is TGTGCCAGCAGCCCCACAGGGTACTACGAGCAGTACTTC. Residues: CASSPTGYYEQYF.

Concerning this clone itself: Other nucleotide sequences in the sample specify the same CDR3. This sequence joins TRBV14 and TRBJ2-1; D is unclear. The CDR3 runs 14 residues. Germline CDR1 is SGHDN and CDR2 is FVKESK. Trimming removed 6 bases from V and 0 bases from J, with 9 bases in between. The CDR3 is CASSLQSSYNEQFF. For the CDR3, the DNA is TGTGCCAGCAGTCTACAGAGCTCCTACAATGAGCAGTTCTTC.

The V gene is TRBV27, the J gene TRBJ2-7, with 8 bases lining up with TRBD2. The CDR3 runs 14 residues. V was pared by 5 bases and J by 4 bases, with 7 bases of the junction left unmatched. Per the germline V gene, CDR1 is MNHEY and CDR2 is SMNVEV (reference sequence). The CDR3 region has the DNA TGTGCCAGCAGTCAGGACCCGGGGGGGTACGAGCAGTACTTC. Protein product: CASSQDPGGYEQYF.

The chain is built from TRBV6-5 and TRBJ1-1; 7 bases are a match to TRBD1. The length of the CDR3 is 12 residues. The V gene end was trimmed by 5 bases and the J gene end by 8 bases; junction bases not matched to a gene: 5. CDR1 and CDR2 (germline): MNHEY, SVGAGI. CDR3 DNA sequence: TGTGCCAGCAGTCGACCGGGACAGGAAGCTTTCTTT. Its translation: CASSRPGQEAFF.

This clone has just one count. J is TRBJ2-7 and V is TRBV7-5; the D segment call TRBD1 is taken from the table without a DNA check. TRBV7-5 is given as a pseudogene. The CDR3 spans 14 residues. Written as DNA, the CDR3 is TGTGTCAGAAGCTTAGGGGACAGGGTCGACGAGCAGTACTTC. Translating it yields CVRSLGDRVDEQYF.

The chain joins TRBV27 to TRBJ2-7, with 9 bases matching TRBD1. The CDR3 is made up of 15 amino acids. CDR1 is MNHEY, CDR2 SMNVEV, per germline (reference sequence). The J segment lost 3 bases and the V segment lost 5 bases, leaving 8 bases of the junction unmatched. The CDR3 loop reads CASSKPGTGNYEQYF. Written as DNA, the CDR3 is TGTGCCAGCAGTAAACCCGGGACAGGGAACTACGAGCAGTACTTC.

J is TRBJ1-1 and V is TRBV28; 8 bases fit TRBD1. Germline V gene sequence: CDR1 MDHEN, CDR2 SYDVKM. This CDR3 is built from 12 residues. The V segment lost 1 base and the J segment 13 bases; nucleotides outside the gene matches: 5. CDR3 sequence reads: CASSLLTGVSFF. The DNA for the CDR3 is TGTGCCAGCAGTTTATTGACAGGGGTTAGTTTCTTT.

The chain combines TRBV15 with TRBJ2-4, with 8 positions matching TRBD1. The ends lost 3 bases at V and 2 bases at J; junction bases unmatched: 3. Germline V gene data show CDR1 as LNHNV and CDR2 as YYDKDF (reference sequence). The CDR3 has 15 amino acids. The CDR3 coding sequence is TGTGCCACCAGCAGGGACAGGGTAACCAAAAACATTCAGTACTTC. This translates into CATSRDRVTKNIQYF.

The rearrangement links TRBV11-2 to TRBJ2-5; D unresolved. This CDR3 spans 15 amino acids. Germline CDR1 is SGHAT and CDR2 is FQNNGV. V lost 4 bases and J 2 bases, leaving 14 bases between the germline ends. In nucleotides, the CDR3 is TGTGCCAGCAGCTCCGGACCCGGAATACAAGAGACCCAGTACTTC. This encodes CASSSGPGIQETQYF.

This clone was observed a single time. V usage is TRBV7-2 and J usage is TRBJ2-7; weak D call: TRBD2 (5 bases). The germline V gene encodes CDR1 SGHTA and CDR2 FQGNSA. V shed 1 base and J shed 2 bases, with 12 bases lying between them. There are 15 residues in the CDR3. CDR3 in amino acids: CASSLEAGLTYEQYF. The CDR3 DNA sequence: TGTGCCAGCAGCTTAGAGGCCGGACTTACCTACGAGCAGTACTTC.

This clone was observed a single time. The chain has TRBV28 and TRBJ1-5, with TRBD1 identical over 7 bases. V lost 3 bases to trimming and J lost 7 bases; unmatched junction nucleotides: 3. Germline values: CDR1 MDHEN, CDR2 SYDVKM. The CDR3 consists of 13 residues. CDR3 nucleotides: TGTGCCAGCAGTTTTACAGGGGCGCAGCCCCAGCATTTT. Its translation is CASSFTGAQPQHF.

The rearrangement joins TRBV30 to TRBJ2-7, with 8 bases aligning to TRBD1. Germline trimming cut 2 bases from V and 6 bases from J; bases unmatched to any gene: 9. The CDR3 has 14 amino acids. The V gene's germline CDR1 is GTSNPN and CDR2 SVGIG (reference sequence). DNA of the CDR3: TGTGCCTGGAGTTTGGCAGGGGGCGTTGCCGAGCAGTACTTC. Its protein product is CAWSLAGGVAEQYF.

In this sample, this clone turned up once. The genes are TRBV2 and TRBJ2-3; possibly TRBD1 for D (5 bases). This CDR3 has 16 amino acids. CDR1 is SNHLY and CDR2 is FYNNEI in the germline V gene. V was shortened by 0 bases and J by 0 bases, with 10 bases between the two germline ends. CDR3 nucleotide sequence: TGTGCCAGCAGTGAAGCGACAGTGACTAGCACAGATACGCAGTATTTT. Its translation: CASSEATVTSTDTQYF.

This sequence joins TRBV19 and TRBJ2-1; 10 bases align to TRBD2. The CDR3 loop spans 16 amino acids. Germline-derived CDR1 and CDR2 are LNHDA and SQIVND (reference sequence). J was trimmed by 2 bases and V by 2 bases; bases with no gene match: 3. The CDR3 coding sequence is TGTGCCAGTAGTATAAAAGCGGGAGGGCCCTACAATGAGCAGTTCTTC. Protein sequence: CASSIKAGGPYNEQFF.